This T cell receptor beta chain came from a study of CXCR3-negative and CXCR3-positive naive CD8 T cells. Study-wide findings and caveats: Similar TRBV-TRBJ usage characterized naive CXCR3-negative and CXCR3-positive cells; memory cells differed.

Germline V lookup: CDR1 LGHNA, CDR2 YNFKEQ. This CDR3 is built from 15 residues. UMI-labeled 5' RACE yielded the TRB cDNA libraries. TCRdb re-called the 5' RACE reads and catalogs CDR3 proteins one per entry, DNA excluded. This sample contains 46,000 or so distinct CDR3 sequences. In the case of this clonotype: The target antigen is unknown.

The sequenced material came from naive CXCR3- CD8+ T cells from blood. Subset specified: CD45RO-CCR7+CD27+CD95- naive CD8+ T cells lacking CXCR3 (TNR3-). The sequence was collected from a human donor in good health. Some clones in this sample may be carry-over from other donors' samples. The chain employs TRBV4-2 and TRBJ1-1; TCRdb indicates TRBD1, and absent DNA this call remains unverified. The CDR3 is CASGVEWGITTEAFF.